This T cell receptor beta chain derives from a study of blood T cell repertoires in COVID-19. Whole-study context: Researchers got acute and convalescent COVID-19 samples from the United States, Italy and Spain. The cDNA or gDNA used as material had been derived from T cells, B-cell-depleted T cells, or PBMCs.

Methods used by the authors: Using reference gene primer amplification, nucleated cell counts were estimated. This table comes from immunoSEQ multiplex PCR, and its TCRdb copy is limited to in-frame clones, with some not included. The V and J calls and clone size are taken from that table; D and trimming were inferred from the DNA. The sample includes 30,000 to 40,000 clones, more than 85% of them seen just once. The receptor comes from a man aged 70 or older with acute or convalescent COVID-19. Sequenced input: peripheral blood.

In nucleotides, the CDR3 is TGTGCCAGCAGCCAAGAAGGGGCGAACACTGAAGCTTTCTTT. It specifies CASSQEGANTEAFF. This chain joins TRBV3-1 (or the pseudogene TRBV3-2) and TRBJ1-1; possibly TRBD1 for D (5 bases). In germline, CDR1 is LGHDT, CDR2 YNNKEL (reference sequence). CDR3 size: 14 residues. The V and J ends lost 0 bases and 1 base respectively, with 6 bases between them.